Given below is one T cell receptor (beta chain) in context. Original processing notes: It was from reference gene primer amplification that nucleated cell counts were estimated. The protocol was immunoSEQ multiplex PCR, while the TCRdb copy is restricted to in-frame clones and leaves out a portion. Clonal size and the V and J genes are those of that table, whereas D and trimming came from the DNA. The table lists about 270,000 clones, approximately 83% of them singletons, with about an eighth in the top ten. This sample is drawn from a study of blood T cell repertoires in COVID-19. Whole-study context: Sites across the United States, Italy and Spain contributed samples from acute and convalescent COVID-19. The analysed material was cDNA or gDNA that came from T cells, B-cell-depleted T cells, or PBMCs.

The CDR3 length is 13 residues. Per germline, CDR1 SSHAT and CDR2 FNYEAQ (reference sequence). The V end lost 5 bases, the J end lost 9 bases, and 17 bases lay between the germline ends. The rearrangement joins TRBV7-7 to TRBJ2-7, with D possibly TRBD1 on 6 matching bases. Input material: peripheral blood. This TCR derives from a human donor in a cohort sampled during active COVID-19. The CDR3 here is CASSLDTGKAQYF. In nucleotides, the CDR3 is TGTGCCAGCAGCCTCGACACAGGGAAGGCGCAGTACTTC. Filled out from reference TRBV7-7 and TRBJ2-7, the complete variable domain reads GAGVSQSPRYKVTKRGQDVTLRCDPISSHATLYWYQQALGQGPEFLTYFNYEAQPDKSGLPSDRFSAERPEGSISTLTIQRTEQRDSAMYRCASSLDTGKAQYFGPGTRLTVT.